The next 7 T cell receptor beta chains were all read from a single sample in a study of blood T cells in healthy people across ages. The second PCR ran roughly 6 to 11 cycles with a sample-barcoded 5' primer and J-beta primers. TCRdb used MiXCR to reprocess the 5' RACE reads, holding one entry per CDR3 protein. The sample has 2 million or so distinct CDR3 sequences; 40% to 55% are singletons. The specimen was blood. The receptor set was obtained from a woman aged 40 to 50 in good health.

This clonotype was picked up a small number of times. The genes are TRBV6-5 and TRBJ2-1, with D possibly matching TRBD1 (7 bases). The CDR3 covers 15 residues. Germline V gene data show CDR1 as MNHEY and CDR2 as SVGAGI. V was pared by 0 bases and J by 8 bases, with 14 bases between. The CDR3 sequence is CASSYSIQGRHEQFF. DNA of the CDR3: TGTGCCAGCAGTTACTCGATACAGGGGAGGCATGAGCAGTTCTTC.

This chain connects TRBV9 to TRBJ2-5, with D maybe TRBD2 (7 bases). Trimming shortened V by 0 bases and J by 5 bases, and 23 bases separated the two germline ends. CDR1 and CDR2 from the germline V gene are SGDLS and YYNGEE. The CDR3 covers 18 residues. CDR3 region: CASSVATWAGAGMETQYF. Written as DNA, the CDR3 is TGTGCCAGCAGCGTAGCTACGTGGGCGGGGGCTGGGATGGAGACCCAGTACTTC.

V is TRBV5-6 and J is TRBJ2-7; D might be TRBD1 (6 bases). The germline V gene encodes CDR1 SGHDT and CDR2 YYEEEE. CDR3 length: 14 amino acids. The V end was cut by 3 bases, the J end by 3 bases, with 13 bases between. The CDR3 spells CASSSYRDNYEQYF. The CDR3 DNA reads TGTGCCAGCAGCTCATACCGGGACAACTACGAGCAGTACTTC.

The J gene is TRBJ2-3, the V gene TRBV18; unclear D gene. Germline values: CDR1 KGHSH, CDR2 LQKENI. This CDR3 is 15 amino acids long. V lost 2 bases and J 4 bases, leaving 13 bases between the germline ends. The CDR3 reads CASSPTSTRSDTQYF. CDR3 bases: TGTGCCAGCTCACCAACAAGTACAAGGTCAGATACGCAGTATTTT.

The chain joins TRBV29-1 to TRBJ1-1; D is perhaps TRBD1 (6 bases). V was cut by 3 bases and J by 1 base, with 12 bases left in between. CDR1 is SQVTM, CDR2 ANQGSEA, per germline. CDR3 length: 14 amino acids. The CDR3: CSVDTGTPNTEAFF. The CDR3 coding sequence is TGCAGCGTTGATACCGGGACACCGAACACTGAAGCTTTCTTT.

The chain joins TRBV4-1 to TRBJ2-1, with 12 bases matching TRBD2. The CDR3 covers 17 residues. Germline CDR1 reads MGHRA; CDR2 reads YSYEKL. J lost 5 bases, V lost 3 bases, and 8 bases had no gene match. CDR3 nucleotide sequence: TGCGCCAGCAGCCACCCACTAGCGGGGGGCGGGGACAATGAGCAGTTCTTC. Its translation: CASSHPLAGGGDNEQFF.

There are many counts of this clonotype. The chain has TRBV29-1 and TRBJ2-6; tentatively, D is TRBD1 (5 bases). The CDR3 has 13 residues. Per the germline V gene, CDR1 is SQVTM and CDR2 is ANQGSEA. DNA for the CDR3: TGCGCTAGTGGCAGGGCTGGGGCCAACGTCCTGACTTTC. Translation: CASGRAGANVLTF.